This T cell receptor (beta chain) was retrieved from a study of OX40 agonist ivuxolimab in advanced cancers. Clones were read by immunoSEQ multiplex PCR, and TCRdb kept only the in-frame ones, dropping some. Of roughly 79,000 clones listed, roughly 92% are singletons. Germline V gene lookup returns CDR1 MGHRA and CDR2 YSYEKL. Trimming removed 0 bases at V and 7 bases at J, with 12 bases between. The CDR3 consists of 15 residues. The rearrangement joins TRBV4-1 to TRBJ1-4; maybe TRBD1 (5 bases). This receptor was identified in an adult with an advanced solid tumor such as melanoma, head and neck, liver or kidney cancer. The sequenced sample was CD4+ or CD8+ T cells sorted from blood, obtained in a trial of the OX40 agonist ivuxolimab. CDR3 loop: CASSQEPGIFEKLFF. CDR3 DNA: TGCGCCAGCAGCCAAGAACCAGGGATATTTGAAAAACTGTTTTTT.